This T cell receptor (beta chain) was captured in a study of blood T cell repertoires in COVID-19. Whole-study context: T cells, B-cell-depleted T cells, or PBMCs provided the cDNA or gDNA that served as material.

Germline-derived CDR1 and CDR2 are SGHRS and YFSETQ. Trimming pared 0 bases from V and 3 bases from J, leaving 6 bases between. The CDR3 runs to 13 residues. TCRdb keeps only in-frame clones here, not all; method: immunoSEQ multiplex PCR. The profile shows around 430,000 clones, around 87% of them singletons. Residents of around 24 US areas, aged roughly 18 to 95 years, made up the participants. Recovered Cohort 3 donors showed two negative PCRs, clearance, or symptom resolution. The chain uses TRBV5-1 and TRBJ1-2; D is unclear. What was sequenced was PBMCs or T cells enriched from blood (not recorded which). This TCR derives from a woman between 50 and 59 years old who had recovered from COVID-19. The CDR3 sequence: CASSLVGDYGYTF. The CDR3 DNA sequence: TGCGCCAGCAGCTTGGTCGGGGACTATGGCTACACCTTC.